These 32 T cell receptor beta chains were sequenced from one sample in a study of naive and memory T cell subsets. TCR cDNA received a 3' ligated oligonucleotide that carried a UMI. Amplification of ligated cDNA took four PCR rounds with SP2 and nested alpha and beta constant primers. TCRdb independently ran MiXCR on the 5' RACE reads; one entry per CDR3 protein. The repertoire includes 55,000 to 65,000 distinct CDR3 sequences, approximately 8.5% of them detected once, and 15% to 20% sits in the top ten. These TCRs come from a female donor in good health.

This clonotype has a count of ten or more. The chain carries TRBV3-1 and TRBJ1-2, with 8 bases matching TRBD1. Per germline, CDR1 LGHDT and CDR2 YNNKEL (reference sequence). The V and J ends lost 1 base and 6 bases, in that order; junction bases with no gene match: 10. This CDR3 is built from 16 residues. The CDR3 spells CASSQVTWTGMNGYTF. The CDR3 DNA sequence: TGTGCCAGCAGCCAAGTCACCTGGACAGGGATGAATGGCTACACCTTC.

The rearrangement links TRBV7-2 to TRBJ2-7, with D unresolved. Between the trimmed V and J ends, which lost 7 bases and 2 bases, there was a span of 18 bases. The V gene's germline CDR1 is SGHTA and CDR2 FQGNSA. The CDR3 runs 15 residues. The CDR3 loop reads CASMSNPFGAYEQYF. In DNA, the CDR3 is TGTGCCAGCATGAGTAACCCTTTTGGGGCCTACGAGCAGTACTTC.

This clonotype occurred many times. The rearrangement links TRBV28 to TRBJ2-7; D is uncertain. The V gene lost 5 bases and the J gene lost 5 bases, with 16 bases spanning the gap. The CDR3 loop spans 14 amino acids. The germline V gene has CDR1 MDHEN and CDR2 SYDVKM. Written as DNA, the CDR3 is TGTGCCAGCAGTCGGGCTAGTCAGTGGGACGAGCAGTACTTC. Amino acid sequence: CASSRASQWDEQYF.

V usage is TRBV7-6 and J usage is TRBJ2-5; tentative D call: TRBD2 (6 bases). Germline-derived CDR1 and CDR2 are SGHVS and FNYEAQ. This CDR3 comprises 17 residues. The V end lost 0 bases, the J end lost 4 bases, and 18 bases lay between the germline ends. The CDR3 region has the DNA TGTGCCAGCAGCTTAGCCCGATCCGGGACTGCTATAGAGACCCAGTACTTC. Translating gives CASSLARSGTAIETQYF.

This clonotype appeared many times. The genes are TRBV6-1 and TRBJ1-1; D is unresolved. The length of the CDR3 is 13 residues. The germline gives CDR1 MNHNS, CDR2 SASEGT. V dropped 6 bases and J dropped 3 bases, with 11 bases sitting between them. This CDR3 is CASSPSADTEAFF. The CDR3 DNA reads as TGTGCCAGCAGCCCTTCGGCGGACACTGAAGCTTTCTTT.

This clonotype was counted at least ten times. The chain carries TRBV7-9 and TRBJ2-1; 10 bases align to TRBD2. Germline lookup yields CDR1 SEHNR and CDR2 FQNEAQ (reference sequence). V was clipped by 3 bases and J by 1 base; unmatched bases: 6. CDR3 size: 17 residues. The CDR3 coding sequence is TGTGCCAGCAGCTTTAGCGGGGGGTTGGGGTCCTACAATGAGCAGTTCTTC. Its translation: CASSFSGGLGSYNEQFF.

This clonotype was observed many times. The rearrangement links TRBV6-4 to TRBJ2-3; TRBD2 agrees at 7 bases. V lost 6 bases to trimming and J lost 3 bases; unmatched junction nucleotides: 3. This CDR3 region has 13 residues. Per the germline V gene, CDR1 is MRHNA and CDR2 is SNTAGT. The CDR3 DNA follows: TGTGCCAGCAGCGACGGGGGGACAGATACGCAGTATTTT. Its protein is CASSDGGTDTQYF.

This clonotype was counted many times. The chain carries TRBV27 and TRBJ1-3, with a possible D match to TRBD1 (5 bases). Trimming left V 6 bases short and J 2 bases short, with 14 bases between. The CDR3 is 15 residues long. Germline CDR1 MNHEY, CDR2 SMNVEV (reference sequence). The CDR3: CASSRQQAAGNTIYF. The CDR3 region has the DNA TGTGCCAGCAGCCGACAGCAAGCGGCTGGAAACACCATATATTTT.

The chain is built from TRBV30 and TRBJ1-3; D gene uncertain. The CDR3 totals 16 residues. Trimming pared 0 bases from V and 2 bases from J, leaving 14 bases between. Germline values: CDR1 GTSNPN, CDR2 SVGIG (reference sequence). CDR3: CAWSVAVRFTGNTIYF. The CDR3 DNA follows: TGTGCCTGGAGTGTAGCAGTGAGATTCACTGGAAACACCATATATTTT.

This clonotype appeared many times. The CDR3 DNA follows: TGCAGTGCTAGAACGACAGGGGTCTACGAGCAGTACTTC. It codes for CSARTTGVYEQYF. The V and J genes are TRBV20-1 and TRBJ2-7; the match to TRBD1 covers 8 bases. This CDR3 is built from 13 residues. V lost 2 bases, J lost 3 bases, and 3 bases stayed unmatched. Germline V gene sequence: CDR1 DFQATT, CDR2 SNEGSKA (reference sequence).

This clonotype was found many times. V and J are TRBV6-5 and TRBJ1-2; 11 nucleotides agree with TRBD1. Germline CDR1 MNHEY, CDR2 SVGAGI. V shed 6 bases, J shed 5 bases, and the junction held 8 bases outside the gene matches. CDR3 length: 15 amino acids. The DNA of the CDR3 is TGTGCCAGCAGCCGGCCGGGACAGGGGGGATATGGCTACACCTTC. It encodes CASSRPGQGGYGYTF.

Concerning this clonotype itself: A read error may account for a junction end that differs from germline. The chain links TRBV11-2 to TRBJ2-1; maybe TRBD1 (6 bases). CDR1 and CDR2 from the germline V gene are SGHAT and FQNNGV. The CDR3 is 14 amino acids. CDR3 sequence (DNA): TGTGCCAGCGGCTTGGGGGCATCGATCCATGAGCAGTTCTTC. This encodes CASGLGASIHEQFF. Supplemented by reference TRBV11-2 and TRBJ2-1, the full variable domain reads EAGVAQSPRYKIIEKRQSVAFWCNPISGHATLYWYQQILGQGPKLLIQFQNNGVVDDSQLPKDRFSAERLKGVDSTLKIQPAKLEDSAVYLCASGLGASIHEQFFGPGTRLTVL.

In this sample, this clonotype turned up many times. This chain joins TRBV6-5 and TRBJ1-4; 7 bases agree with TRBD1. The CDR3 spans 17 residues. Germline loops: CDR1 MNHEY, CDR2 SVGAGI. The V and J ends lost 2 bases and 3 bases, in that order; junction bases with no gene match: 9. CDR3 in amino acids: CASSYIQGGSANEKLFF. CDR3 sequence (DNA): TGTGCCAGCAGTTACATACAAGGGGGCTCGGCTAATGAAAAACTGTTTTTT.

This clonotype occurred a few times. The J gene is TRBJ2-1, the V gene TRBV7-9; 14 bases match TRBD2. Germline V lookup: CDR1 SEHNR, CDR2 FQNEAQ (reference sequence). The CDR3 contains 14 residues. With 7 bases clipped from V and 8 bases from J, the junction kept 4 bases outside the gene matches. CDR3 protein: CASTPGLAGDEQFF. CDR3 sequence (DNA): TGTGCCAGCACCCCGGGACTAGCGGGGGATGAGCAGTTCTTC.

The chain employs TRBV25-1 and TRBJ1-2; the D gene is possibly TRBD1 (6 bases). Germline V lookup: CDR1 MGHDK, CDR2 SYGVNS. Trimming left V 5 bases short and J 4 bases short, with 14 bases between. The CDR3 has 14 amino acids. CDR3 amino acids: CASSRSQGTYGYTF. The CDR3 DNA reads as TGTGCCAGCAGTCGAAGCCAGGGGACCTATGGCTACACCTTC.

At least ten counts were recorded for this clonotype. This chain uses TRBV3-1 with TRBJ1-5, with 7 positions matching TRBD1. V was pared by 2 bases and J by 2 bases, with 6 bases of the junction left unmatched. Germline CDR1 reads LGHDT; CDR2 reads YNNKEL (reference sequence). The CDR3 length is 16 residues. CDR3 protein: CASSQKTGMGNQPQHF. Here the CDR3 DNA reads TGTGCCAGCAGCCAAAAGACAGGGATGGGCAATCAGCCCCAGCATTTT.

This clonotype was observed at least ten times. The V gene is TRBV12-3 or TRBV12-4, the J gene TRBJ1-2; tentatively, D is TRBD1 (6 bases). The CDR3 consists of 11 residues. V lost 6 bases, J lost 12 bases, and 14 bases lay in between. Here the CDR3 reads CASRAGAGDTF. In DNA form, the CDR3 reads TGTGCCAGCAGGGCGGGGGCCGGGGACACCTTC.

The rearrangement links TRBV12-3 or TRBV12-4 to TRBJ2-1; the D gene is possibly TRBD1 (6 bases). The CDR3 consists of 16 residues. V lost 5 bases and J lost 1, with 15 bases in between. Written as DNA, the CDR3 is TGTGCCAGCAGTAGGACAGCAGAGGGTTCCTACAATGAGCAGTTCTTC. Amino acids: CASSRTAEGSYNEQFF.

This clonotype was observed at least ten times. J is TRBJ1-2 and V is TRBV25-1; the D gene is possibly TRBD1 (5 bases). The V and J ends lost 3 bases and 8 bases respectively, with 16 bases between them. CDR3 length: 14 residues. Germline CDR1 is MGHDK and CDR2 is SYGVNS. DNA for the CDR3: TGTGCCAGCAGTGACTCCGACTGGGGCGGAGGCTACACCTTC. It encodes CASSDSDWGGGYTF.

The CDR3 nucleotides are TGTGCTAGTGATGCGACTAGCACTACCTACGAGCAGTACTTC. The encoded protein is CASDATSTTYEQYF. The rearrangement links TRBV12-5 to TRBJ2-7; TRBD2 agrees at 7 bases. The ends lost 7 bases at V and 2 bases at J; junction bases unmatched: 8. This CDR3 region has 14 residues. CDR1 and CDR2 (germline): LGHNT, FRNRAP.

This clonotype was counted a few times. The V and J genes are TRBV28 and TRBJ2-7; 10 bases match TRBD1. The CDR3 has 15 amino acids. Germline values: CDR1 MDHEN, CDR2 SYDVKM. The CDR3 DNA is TGTGAGAGCAGTCCCACGGGGACAGGGGCCTACGAGCAGTACTTC. Translated: CESSPTGTGAYEQYF.

The V and J genes are TRBV21-1 and TRBJ2-3; the table's D call, TRBD2, has no DNA check behind it. TRBV21-1 is a documented pseudogene. The CDR3 extends over 21 amino acids. The CDR3 reads CASSKGGDTLLAGGETDTQYF. CDR3 nucleotides: TGTGCCAGCAGCAAAGGCGGCGATACTCTACTAGCGGGAGGAGAGACAGATACGCAGTATTTT.

The rearrangement joins TRBV9 to TRBJ1-1; TRBD1 matches at 9 bases. The CDR3 runs 13 residues. The V gene end was trimmed by 2 bases and the J gene end by 6 bases; junction bases not matched to a gene: 2. Germline CDR1 is SGDLS and CDR2 is YYNGEE. CDR3 nucleotide sequence: TGTGCCAGCAGCGTGGACAGGGGATCTGAAGCTTTCTTT. Its translation is CASSVDRGSEAFF.

This clonotype was found many times. The genes are TRBV3-1 and TRBJ1-1, with 9 bases matching TRBD1. Germline V CDR1 and CDR2: LGHDT, YNNKEL (reference sequence). This CDR3 has 12 amino acids. V lost 10 bases, J lost 3 bases, and 3 bases stayed unmatched. The CDR3 is CATGQGHTEAFF. In DNA, the CDR3 is TGTGCCACCGGACAGGGGCACACTGAAGCTTTCTTT.

This rearrangement joins TRBV27 to TRBJ2-3; D ambiguous. V was clipped by 2 bases and J by 1 base, with 10 bases between them. This CDR3 is 15 amino acids long. CDR1 is MNHEY, CDR2 SMNVEV, per germline (reference sequence). The CDR3 here is CASSLDGWGTDTQYF. CDR3 bases: TGTGCCAGCAGTTTAGACGGGTGGGGCACAGATACGCAGTATTTT.

There are a few counts of this clonotype. This chain connects TRBV20-1 to TRBJ1-5; D possibly corresponds to TRBD1 (6 bases). The CDR3 has 18 amino acids. The germline gives CDR1 DFQATT, CDR2 SNEGSKA (reference sequence). Trimming pared 1 base from V and 1 base from J, leaving 20 bases between. This chain's CDR3 is CSARAGQGPYQSNQPQHF. The CDR3, as DNA: TGCAGTGCTAGAGCTGGGCAGGGGCCTTATCAAAGCAATCAGCCCCAGCATTTT.

This clonotype was seen more than once but under ten times. The CDR3 bases are TGTGCCAGCAGGCAGGGGACCCCCTCTGGAAACACCATATATTTT. It specifies CASRQGTPSGNTIYF. The chain recombines TRBV6-6 with TRBJ1-3, with TRBD1 as a possible D gene (6 bases). CDR1 and CDR2 (germline): MNHNY, SVGAGI (reference sequence). The V gene lost 6 bases and the J gene lost 0 bases, with 12 bases spanning the gap. CDR3 length: 15 residues.

Points on this clonotype: One end of the junction does not line up with germline, which may come from a read error. The gene calls are TRBV10-3 and TRBJ2-3; TRBD2 might be the D (6 bases). This CDR3 has 16 amino acids. CDR1 is ENHRY, CDR2 SYGVKD, per germline. The CDR3 sequence is CAISESRTGVTGTQYF. The CDR3 nucleotides read TGTGCCATCAGTGAGTCGCGGACGGGAGTCACAGGTACGCAGTATTTT.

This chain links TRBV6-5 with TRBJ1-2; weak D call: TRBD1 (6 bases). V dropped 4 bases and J dropped 1 base, with 10 bases sitting between them. This CDR3 spans 14 amino acids. Per germline, CDR1 MNHEY and CDR2 SVGAGI. This CDR3 is CASSWAGVNYGYTF. DNA of the CDR3: TGTGCCAGCAGTTGGGCAGGGGTTAACTATGGCTACACCTTC.

This clonotype was detected a few times. V is TRBV28 and J is TRBJ1-1, with TRBD1 matching over 7 bases. The CDR3 is 13 amino acids. J gave up 2 bases and V 8 bases, and 5 bases lay outside the gene matches. Germline V gene data show CDR1 as MDHEN and CDR2 as SYDVKM. CDR3 coding DNA: TGTGCCAGCTCGGGACAGCTAAACACTGAAGCTTTCTTT. Its protein product is CASSGQLNTEAFF.

This clonotype was seen ten or more times. The gene calls are TRBV7-9 and TRBJ1-4; TRBD1 agrees at 7 bases. There are 15 residues in the CDR3. The V gene end was trimmed by 3 bases and the J gene end by 5 bases; junction bases not matched to a gene: 6. Germline V gene lookup returns CDR1 SEHNR and CDR2 FQNEAQ (reference sequence). The CDR3 loop reads CASSFRQGGNEKLFF. The CDR3 region has the DNA TGTGCCAGCAGCTTCCGACAGGGAGGAAATGAAAAACTGTTTTTT. The variable domain in full, with the rest retrieved from reference TRBV7-9 and TRBJ1-4, is DTGVSQNPRHKITKRGQNVTFRCDPISEHNRLYWYRQTLGQGPEFLTYFQNEAQLEKSRLLSDRFSAERPKGSFSTLEIQRTEQGDSAMYLCASSFRQGGNEKLFFGSGTQLSVL.

The chain combines TRBV5-1 with TRBJ2-7; 10 nucleotides agree with TRBD1. Germline V gene sequence: CDR1 SGHRS, CDR2 YFSETQ. CDR3 length: 13 amino acids. The ends lost 7 bases at V and 3 bases at J; junction bases unmatched: 4. CDR3 in amino acids: CASGGTGDYEQYF. The DNA of the CDR3 is TGCGCCAGCGGTGGGACAGGGGACTACGAGCAGTACTTC.